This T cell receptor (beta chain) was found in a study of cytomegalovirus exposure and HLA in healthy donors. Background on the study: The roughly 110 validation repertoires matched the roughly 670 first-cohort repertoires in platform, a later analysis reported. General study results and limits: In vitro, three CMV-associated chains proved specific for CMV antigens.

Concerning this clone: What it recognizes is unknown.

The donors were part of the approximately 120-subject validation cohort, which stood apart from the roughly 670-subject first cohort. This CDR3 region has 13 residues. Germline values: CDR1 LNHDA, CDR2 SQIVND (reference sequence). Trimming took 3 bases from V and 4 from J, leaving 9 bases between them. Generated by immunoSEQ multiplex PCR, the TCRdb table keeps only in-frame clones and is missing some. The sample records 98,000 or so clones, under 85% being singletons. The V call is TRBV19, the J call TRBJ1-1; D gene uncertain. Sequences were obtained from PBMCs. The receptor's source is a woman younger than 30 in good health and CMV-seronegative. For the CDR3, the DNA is TGTGCCAGTAGTATCCAACACAGCACTGAAGCTTTCTTT. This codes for CASSIQHSTEAFF.